These 6 T cell receptor beta chains share one sample of origin, sequenced in a study of CD8 T cells in Susac syndrome. cDNA came from about 0.5 to 1 ug RNA primed by random hexamers. MiXCR, applied by TCRdb to the immunoSEQ multiplex PCR reads, yields one record per CDR3 protein. The table lists fewer than 300,000 distinct CDR3 sequences, 80% to 90% of them singletons. What was sequenced was CD8+ T cells from PBMCs. All receptors come from a human donor with multiple sclerosis.

CDR3 in amino acids: CASSPNRDTQYF. The CDR3 nucleotides read TGTGCCAGCAGCCCCAACCGAGATACGCAGTATTTT. The J gene is TRBJ2-3, the V gene TRBV9; D remains unclear. Germline CDR1 and CDR2: SGDLS and YYNGEE. The V and J ends lost 4 bases and 5 bases respectively, with 8 bases between them. CDR3 length equals 12 residues. The full variable domain, completed using reference TRBV9 and TRBJ2-3, is DSGVTQTPKHLITATGQRVTLRCSPRSGDLSVYWYQQSLDQGLQFLIQYYNGEERAKGNILERFSAQQFPDLHSELNLSSLELGDSALYFCASSPNRDTQYFGPGTRLTVL.

This chain connects TRBV13 to TRBJ2-7, with TRBD2 identical over 11 bases. V lost 5 bases, J lost 2 bases, and 14 bases stayed unmatched. The CDR3 runs 18 residues. Germline loops: CDR1 PRHDT, CDR2 FYEKMQ (reference sequence). The CDR3 DNA reads as TGTGCCAGCAGCCTACGGCTCCAACTAGCGGGAGAGGCCTACGAGCAGTACTTC. Its translation is CASSLRLQLAGEAYEQYF. Looking up the rest from reference TRBV13 and TRBJ2-7 gives the full variable domain: AAGVIQSPRHLIKEKRETATLKCYPIPRHDTVYWYQQGPGQDPQFLISFYEKMQSDKGSIPDRFSAQQFSDYHSELNMSSLELGDSALYFCASSLRLQLAGEAYEQYFGPGTRLTVT.

The rearrangement joins TRBV27 to TRBJ2-1; no firm D call. V lost 8 bases to trimming and J lost 7 bases, with 18 bases between them. CDR3 length: 14 amino acids. Germline CDR1 and CDR2: MNHEY and SMNVEV (reference sequence). CDR3 amino acids: CASPIDQEGNEQFF. The CDR3 bases are TGTGCCAGCCCCATTGACCAAGAAGGAAATGAGCAGTTCTTC.

This rearrangement joins TRBV18 to TRBJ1-4; D unresolved. Germline V gene sequence: CDR1 KGHSH, CDR2 LQKENI. The germline V and J ends were trimmed by 6 bases and 14 bases, with 25 bases remaining between them. The CDR3 consists of 15 residues. The CDR3 DNA reads as TGTGCCAGCTCGCGCGAGCGAGCTCCGAGGGAACAGCTGTTTTTT. Its protein is CASSRERAPREQLFF.

The chain uses TRBV7-2 and TRBJ2-3; 8 nucleotides line up with TRBD2. Germline values: CDR1 SGHTA, CDR2 FQGNSA. There are 16 residues in the CDR3. V gave up 4 bases and J gave up 2 bases; unmatched junction bases: 8. Here the CDR3 DNA reads TGTGCCAGCAGCTCTTTCCTTAGCGGGATCACAGATACGCAGTATTTT. Amino acid sequence: CASSSFLSGITDTQYF.

V gene TRBV7-9 combines with J gene TRBJ1-4, with D unresolved. Germline V gene lookup returns CDR1 SEHNR and CDR2 FQNEAQ (reference sequence). Deletions cut 7 bases from V and 0 bases from J, with 9 bases between. The CDR3 runs 14 residues. DNA for the CDR3: TGTGCCAGCACCAGAGGTTCAACTAATGAAAAACTGTTTTTT. It codes for CASTRGSTNEKLFF.